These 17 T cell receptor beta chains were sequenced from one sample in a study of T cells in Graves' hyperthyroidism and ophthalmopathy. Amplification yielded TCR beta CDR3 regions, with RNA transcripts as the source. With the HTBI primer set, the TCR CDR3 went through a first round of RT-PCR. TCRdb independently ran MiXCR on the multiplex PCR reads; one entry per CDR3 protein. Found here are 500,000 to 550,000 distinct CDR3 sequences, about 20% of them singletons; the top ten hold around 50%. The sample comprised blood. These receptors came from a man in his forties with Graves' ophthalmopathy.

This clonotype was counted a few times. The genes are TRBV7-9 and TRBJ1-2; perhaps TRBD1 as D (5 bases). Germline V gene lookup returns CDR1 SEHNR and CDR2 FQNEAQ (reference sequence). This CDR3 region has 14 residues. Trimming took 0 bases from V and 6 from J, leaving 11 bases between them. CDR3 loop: CASSLAPGLNGYTF. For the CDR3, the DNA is TGTGCCAGCAGCTTAGCGCCAGGGTTAAATGGCTACACCTTC.

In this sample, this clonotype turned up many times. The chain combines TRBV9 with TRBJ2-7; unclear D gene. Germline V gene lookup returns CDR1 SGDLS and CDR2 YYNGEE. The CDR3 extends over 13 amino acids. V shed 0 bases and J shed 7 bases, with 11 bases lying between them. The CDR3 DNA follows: TGTGCCAGCAGCGTAGCCCTGGGCGGAGAGCAGTACTTC. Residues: CASSVALGGEQYF.

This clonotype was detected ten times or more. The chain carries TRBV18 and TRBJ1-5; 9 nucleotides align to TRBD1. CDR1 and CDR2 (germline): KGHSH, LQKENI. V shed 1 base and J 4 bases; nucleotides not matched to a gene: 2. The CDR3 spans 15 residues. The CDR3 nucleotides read TGTGCCAGCTCACCACGGACAGGGGTTAATCAGCCCCAGCATTTT. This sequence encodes CASSPRTGVNQPQHF.

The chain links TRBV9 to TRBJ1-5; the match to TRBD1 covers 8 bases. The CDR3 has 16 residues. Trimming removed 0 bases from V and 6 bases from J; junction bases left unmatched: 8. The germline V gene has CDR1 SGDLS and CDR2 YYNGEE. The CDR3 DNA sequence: TGTGCCAGCAGCGTAGGCGGACAGGGAGAATTTCAGCCCCAGCATTTT. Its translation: CASSVGGQGEFQPQHF.

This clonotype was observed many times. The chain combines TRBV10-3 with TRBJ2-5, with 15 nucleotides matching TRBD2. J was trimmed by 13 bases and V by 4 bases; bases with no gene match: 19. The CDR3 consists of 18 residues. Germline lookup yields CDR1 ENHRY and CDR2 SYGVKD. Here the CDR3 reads CAISVPGLAGGETKLTYF. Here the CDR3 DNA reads TGTGCCATCAGTGTACCGGGACTAGCGGGAGGAGAGACTAAATTAACGTACTTC.

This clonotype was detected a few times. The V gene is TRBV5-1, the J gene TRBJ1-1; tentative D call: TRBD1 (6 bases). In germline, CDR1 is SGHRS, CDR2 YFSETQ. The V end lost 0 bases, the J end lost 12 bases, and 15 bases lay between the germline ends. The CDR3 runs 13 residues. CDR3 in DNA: TGCGCCAGCAGCTTGGTACAGGGTCATGGGTCTTTCTTT. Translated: CASSLVQGHGSFF.

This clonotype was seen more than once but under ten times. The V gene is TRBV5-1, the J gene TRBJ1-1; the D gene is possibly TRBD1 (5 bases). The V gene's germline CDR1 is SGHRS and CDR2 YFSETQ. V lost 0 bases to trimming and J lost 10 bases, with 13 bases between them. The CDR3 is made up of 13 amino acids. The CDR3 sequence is CASSLAGYSGAFF. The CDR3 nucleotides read TGCGCCAGCAGCTTGGCAGGGTATTCGGGAGCTTTCTTT.

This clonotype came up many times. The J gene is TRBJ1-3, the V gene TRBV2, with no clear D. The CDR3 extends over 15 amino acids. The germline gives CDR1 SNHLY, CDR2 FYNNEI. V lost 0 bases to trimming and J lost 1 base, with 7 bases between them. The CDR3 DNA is TGTGCCAGCAGTGAAGCCCCGGATTCTGGAAACACCATATATTTT. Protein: CASSEAPDSGNTIYF.

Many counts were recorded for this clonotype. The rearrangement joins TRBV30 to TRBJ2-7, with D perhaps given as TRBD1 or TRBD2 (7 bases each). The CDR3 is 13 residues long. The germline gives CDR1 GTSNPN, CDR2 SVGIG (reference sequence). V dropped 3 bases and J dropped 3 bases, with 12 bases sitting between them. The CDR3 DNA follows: TGTGCCTGGAGCCCAGGGGGGGACTACGAGCAGTACTTC. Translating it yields CAWSPGGDYEQYF.

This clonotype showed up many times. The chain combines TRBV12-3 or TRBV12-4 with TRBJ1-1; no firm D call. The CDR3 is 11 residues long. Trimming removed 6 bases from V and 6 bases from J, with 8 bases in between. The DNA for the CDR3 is TGTGCCAGCAGCCGAGGCGCTGAAGCTTTCTTT. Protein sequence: CASSRGAEAFF.

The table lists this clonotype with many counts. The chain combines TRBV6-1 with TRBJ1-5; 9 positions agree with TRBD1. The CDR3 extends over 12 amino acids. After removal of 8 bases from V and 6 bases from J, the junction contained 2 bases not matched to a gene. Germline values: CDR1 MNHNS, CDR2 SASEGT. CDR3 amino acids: CASGTGSQPQHF. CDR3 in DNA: TGTGCCAGCGGGACAGGGAGTCAGCCCCAGCATTTT.

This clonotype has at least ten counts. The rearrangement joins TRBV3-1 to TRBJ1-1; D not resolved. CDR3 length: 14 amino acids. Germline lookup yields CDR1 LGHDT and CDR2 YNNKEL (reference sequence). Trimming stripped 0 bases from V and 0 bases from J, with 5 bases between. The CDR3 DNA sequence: TGTGCCAGCAGCCAAGAAGGAATGAACACTGAAGCTTTCTTT. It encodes CASSQEGMNTEAFF. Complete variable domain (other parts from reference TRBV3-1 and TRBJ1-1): DTAVSQTPKYLVTQMGNDKSIKCEQNLGHDTMYWYKQDSKKFLKIMFSYNNKELIINETVPNRFSPKSPDKAHLNLHINSLELGDSAVYFCASSQEGMNTEAFFGQGTRLTVV.

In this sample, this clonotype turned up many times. This chain's CDR3 is CASSKSGTSPSYEQYF. In DNA, the CDR3 is TGTGCCAGTAGTAAATCCGGGACTAGCCCCTCCTACGAGCAGTACTTC. This chain joins TRBV19 and TRBJ2-7; 9 bases are shared with TRBD2. This CDR3 spans 16 amino acids. Germline trimming cut 4 bases from V and 0 bases from J; bases unmatched to any gene: 7. Germline V gene data show CDR1 as LNHDA and CDR2 as SQIVND (reference sequence).

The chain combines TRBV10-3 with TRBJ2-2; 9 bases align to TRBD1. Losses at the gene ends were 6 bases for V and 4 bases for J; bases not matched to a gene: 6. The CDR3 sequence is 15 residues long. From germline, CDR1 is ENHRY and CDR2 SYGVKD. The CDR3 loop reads CAISLRQGGTGELFF. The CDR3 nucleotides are TGTGCCATCAGCCTCAGACAGGGGGGCACCGGGGAGCTGTTTTTT.

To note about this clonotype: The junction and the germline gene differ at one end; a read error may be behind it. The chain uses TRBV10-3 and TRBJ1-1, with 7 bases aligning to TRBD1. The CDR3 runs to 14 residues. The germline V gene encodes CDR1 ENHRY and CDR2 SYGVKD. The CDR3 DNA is TGTGCCATCAGCTCTACAGGGGAGAACACTGAAGCTTCCTTT. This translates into CAISSTGENTEASF.

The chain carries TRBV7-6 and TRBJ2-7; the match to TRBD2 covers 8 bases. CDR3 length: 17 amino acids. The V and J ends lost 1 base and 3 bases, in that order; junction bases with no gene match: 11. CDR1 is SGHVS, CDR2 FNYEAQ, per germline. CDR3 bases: TGTGCCAGCAGCTTAGTGGGGGAGGGGACTAGAGTCTACGAGCAGTACTTC. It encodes CASSLVGEGTRVYEQYF.

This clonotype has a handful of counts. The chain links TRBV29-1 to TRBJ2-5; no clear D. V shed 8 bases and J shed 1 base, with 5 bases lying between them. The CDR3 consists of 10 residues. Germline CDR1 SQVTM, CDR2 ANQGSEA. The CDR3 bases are TGCAGCATCCGCCAAGAGACCCAGTACTTC. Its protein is CSIRQETQYF. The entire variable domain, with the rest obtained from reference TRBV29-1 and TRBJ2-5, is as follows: SAVISQKPSRDICQRGTSLTIQCQVDSQVTMMFWYRQQPGQSLTLIATANQGSEATYESGFVIDKFPISRPNLTFSTLTVSNMSPEDSSIYLCSIRQETQYFGPGTRLLVL.